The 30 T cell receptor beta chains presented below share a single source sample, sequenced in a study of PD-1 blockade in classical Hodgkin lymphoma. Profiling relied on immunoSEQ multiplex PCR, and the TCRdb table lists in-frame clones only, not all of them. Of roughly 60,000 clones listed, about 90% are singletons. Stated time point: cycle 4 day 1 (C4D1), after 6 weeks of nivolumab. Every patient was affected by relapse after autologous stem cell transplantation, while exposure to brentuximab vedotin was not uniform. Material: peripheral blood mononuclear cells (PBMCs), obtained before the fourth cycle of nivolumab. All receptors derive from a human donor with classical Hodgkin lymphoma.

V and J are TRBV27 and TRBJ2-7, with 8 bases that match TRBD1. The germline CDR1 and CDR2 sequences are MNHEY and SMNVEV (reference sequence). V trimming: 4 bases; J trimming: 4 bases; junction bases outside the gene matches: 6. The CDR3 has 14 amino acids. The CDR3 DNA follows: TGTGCCAGCAGTTCCGGACAGGGAGCTTACGAGCAGTACTTC. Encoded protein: CASSSGQGAYEQYF.

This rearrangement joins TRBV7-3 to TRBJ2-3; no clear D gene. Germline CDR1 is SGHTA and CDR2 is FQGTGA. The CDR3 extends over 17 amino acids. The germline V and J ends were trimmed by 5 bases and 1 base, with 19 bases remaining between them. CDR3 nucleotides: TGTGCCAGCAGCGCACACCTACTCGGCCCTGGCACAGATACGCAGTATTTT. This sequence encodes CASSAHLLGPGTDTQYF.

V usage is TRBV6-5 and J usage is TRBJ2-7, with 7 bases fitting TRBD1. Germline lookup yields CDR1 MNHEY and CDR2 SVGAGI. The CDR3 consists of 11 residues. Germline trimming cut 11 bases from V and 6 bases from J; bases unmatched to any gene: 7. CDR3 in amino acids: CAVKGAGEQYF. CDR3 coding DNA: TGTGCCGTCAAGGGGGCTGGCGAGCAGTACTTC.

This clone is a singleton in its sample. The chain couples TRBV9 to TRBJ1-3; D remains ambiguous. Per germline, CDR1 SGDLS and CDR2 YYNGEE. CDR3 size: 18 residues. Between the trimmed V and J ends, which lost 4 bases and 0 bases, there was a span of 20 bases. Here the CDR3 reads CASSPTSAGKSSGNTIYF. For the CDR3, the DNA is TGTGCCAGCAGCCCAACCTCTGCGGGGAAGAGCTCTGGAAACACCATATATTTT.

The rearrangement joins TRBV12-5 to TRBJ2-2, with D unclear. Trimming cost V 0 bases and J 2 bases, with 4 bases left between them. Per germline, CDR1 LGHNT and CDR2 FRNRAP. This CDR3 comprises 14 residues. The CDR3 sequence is CASGLVENTGELFF. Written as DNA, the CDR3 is TGTGCTAGTGGTTTGGTGGAAAACACCGGGGAGCTGTTTTTT.

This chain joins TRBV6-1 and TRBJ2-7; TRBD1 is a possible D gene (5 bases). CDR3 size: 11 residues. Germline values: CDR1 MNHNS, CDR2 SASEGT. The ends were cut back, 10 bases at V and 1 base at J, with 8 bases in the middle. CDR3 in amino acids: CATRTSYEQYF. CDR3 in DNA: TGTGCCACCAGGACATCCTACGAGCAGTACTTC.

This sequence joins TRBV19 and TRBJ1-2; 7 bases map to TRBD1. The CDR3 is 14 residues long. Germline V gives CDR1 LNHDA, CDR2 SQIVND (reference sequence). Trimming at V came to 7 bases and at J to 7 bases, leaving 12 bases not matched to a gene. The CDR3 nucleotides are TGTGCCAGTACAAGTTTTGAGGGGGCGCTTGGCTACACCTTC. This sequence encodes CASTSFEGALGYTF.

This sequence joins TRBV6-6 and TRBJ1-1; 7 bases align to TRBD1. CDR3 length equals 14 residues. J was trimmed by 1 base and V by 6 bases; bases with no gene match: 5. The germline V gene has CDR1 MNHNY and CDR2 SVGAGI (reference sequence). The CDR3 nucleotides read TGTGCCAGCAGCCTAGGGACAGAGAACACTGAAGCTTTCTTT. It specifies CASSLGTENTEAFF.

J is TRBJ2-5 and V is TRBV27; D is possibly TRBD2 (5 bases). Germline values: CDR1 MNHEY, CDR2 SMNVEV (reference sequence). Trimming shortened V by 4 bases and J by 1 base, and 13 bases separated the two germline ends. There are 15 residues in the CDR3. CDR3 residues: CASSSKDGLQETQYF. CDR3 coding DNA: TGTGCCAGCAGTTCAAAAGACGGACTCCAAGAGACCCAGTACTTC.

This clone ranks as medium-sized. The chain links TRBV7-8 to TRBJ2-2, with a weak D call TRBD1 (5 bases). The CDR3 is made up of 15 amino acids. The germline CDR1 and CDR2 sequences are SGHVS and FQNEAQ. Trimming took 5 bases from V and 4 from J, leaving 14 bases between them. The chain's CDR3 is CASSGWQGSTGELFF. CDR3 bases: TGTGCCAGCAGCGGTTGGCAGGGAAGCACCGGGGAGCTGTTTTTT. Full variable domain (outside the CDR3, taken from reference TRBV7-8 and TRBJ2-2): GAGVSQSPRYKVAKRGQDVALRCDPISGHVSLFWYQQALGQGPEFLTYFQNEAQLDKSGLPSDRFFAERPEGSVSTLKIQRTQQEDSAVYLCASSGWQGSTGELFFGEGSRLTVL.

The CDR3 DNA reads TGTGCCGTAAAGGCGGAGGGGTACGGTCAGCCCCAGCATTTT. This codes for CAVKAEGYGQPQHF. The rearrangement links TRBV10-3 to TRBJ1-5; D may be TRBD1 (5 bases). CDR1 and CDR2 (germline): ENHRY, SYGVKD. The CDR3 consists of 14 residues. Trimming pared 11 bases from V and 6 bases from J, leaving 20 bases between.

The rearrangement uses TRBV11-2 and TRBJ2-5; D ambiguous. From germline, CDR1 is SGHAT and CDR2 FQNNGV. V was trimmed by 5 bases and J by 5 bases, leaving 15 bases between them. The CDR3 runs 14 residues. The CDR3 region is CASSSLGFTETQYF. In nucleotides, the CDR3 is TGTGCCAGCAGCAGCCTGGGCTTTACGGAGACCCAGTACTTC.

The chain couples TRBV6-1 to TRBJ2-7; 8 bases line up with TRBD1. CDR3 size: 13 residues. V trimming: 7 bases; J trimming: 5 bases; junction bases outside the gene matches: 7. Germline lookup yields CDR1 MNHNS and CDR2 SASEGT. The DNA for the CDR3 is TGTGCCAGCATGGGGACAGGACGTAACGAGCAGTACTTC. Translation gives CASMGTGRNEQYF.

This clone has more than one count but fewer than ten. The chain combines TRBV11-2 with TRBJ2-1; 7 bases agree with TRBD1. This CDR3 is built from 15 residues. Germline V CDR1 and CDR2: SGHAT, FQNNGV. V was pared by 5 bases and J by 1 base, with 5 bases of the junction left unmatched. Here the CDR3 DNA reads TGTGCCAGCAGCAAACAGGGGCAGTCCTACAATGAGCAGTTCTTC. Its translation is CASSKQGQSYNEQFF.

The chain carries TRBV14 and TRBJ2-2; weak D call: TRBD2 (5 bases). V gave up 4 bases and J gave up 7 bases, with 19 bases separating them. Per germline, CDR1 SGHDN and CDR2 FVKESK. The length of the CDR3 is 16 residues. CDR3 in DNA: TGTGCCAGCAGCCGGAGGTCATTGGTAATGGGCGGGGAGCTGTTTTTT. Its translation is CASSRRSLVMGGELFF.

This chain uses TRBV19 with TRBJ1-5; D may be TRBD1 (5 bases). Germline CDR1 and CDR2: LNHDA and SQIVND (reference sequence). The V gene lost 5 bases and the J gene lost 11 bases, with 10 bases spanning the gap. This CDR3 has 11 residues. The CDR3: CASSDPGAQHF. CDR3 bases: TGTGCCAGTAGTGACCCGGGGGCCCAGCATTTT.

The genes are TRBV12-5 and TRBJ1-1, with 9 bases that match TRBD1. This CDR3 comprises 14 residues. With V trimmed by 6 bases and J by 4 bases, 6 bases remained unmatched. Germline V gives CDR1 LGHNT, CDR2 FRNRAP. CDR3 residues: CASGLTGGSTEAFF. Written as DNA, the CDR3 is TGTGCTAGTGGCCTGACAGGGGGGAGCACTGAAGCTTTCTTT.

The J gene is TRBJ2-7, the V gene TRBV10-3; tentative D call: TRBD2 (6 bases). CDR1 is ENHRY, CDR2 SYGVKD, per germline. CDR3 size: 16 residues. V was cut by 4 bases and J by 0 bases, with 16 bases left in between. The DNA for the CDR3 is TGTGCCATCAGTGGTCCATACGGAGGGAGCTCCTACGAGCAGTACTTC. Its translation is CAISGPYGGSSYEQYF.

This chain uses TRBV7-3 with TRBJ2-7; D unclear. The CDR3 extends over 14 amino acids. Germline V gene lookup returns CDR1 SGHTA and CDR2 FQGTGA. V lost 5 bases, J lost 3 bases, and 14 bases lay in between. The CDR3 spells CASSPYPEFYEQYF. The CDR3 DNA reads TGTGCCAGCAGCCCCTATCCGGAGTTCTACGAGCAGTACTTC.

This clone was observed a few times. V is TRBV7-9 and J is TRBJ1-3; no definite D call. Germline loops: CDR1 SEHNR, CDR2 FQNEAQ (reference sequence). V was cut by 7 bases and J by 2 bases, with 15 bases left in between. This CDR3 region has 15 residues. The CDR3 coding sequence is TGTGCCAGCAACTTCGGGCAGAGGGCTGGAAACACCATATATTTT. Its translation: CASNFGQRAGNTIYF.

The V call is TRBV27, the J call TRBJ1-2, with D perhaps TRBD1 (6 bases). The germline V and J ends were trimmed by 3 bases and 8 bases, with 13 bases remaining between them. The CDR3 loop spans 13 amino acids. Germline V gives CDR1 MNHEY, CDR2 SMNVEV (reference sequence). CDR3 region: CASSLDSLRGYTF. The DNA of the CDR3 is TGTGCCAGCAGTTTGGACAGTCTTAGAGGCTACACCTTC.

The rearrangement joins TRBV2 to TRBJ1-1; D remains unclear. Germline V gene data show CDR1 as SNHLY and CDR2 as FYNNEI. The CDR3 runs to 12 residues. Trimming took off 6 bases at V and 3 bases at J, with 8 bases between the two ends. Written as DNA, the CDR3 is TGTGCCAGCAGGGTCCAATACACTGAAGCTTTCTTT. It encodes CASRVQYTEAFF. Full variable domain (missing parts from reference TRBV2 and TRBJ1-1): EPEVTQTPSHQVTQMGQEVILRCVPISNHLYFYWYRQILGQKVEFLVSFYNNEISEKSEIFDDQFSVERPDGSNFTLKIRSTKLEDSAMYFCASRVQYTEAFFGQGTRLTVV.

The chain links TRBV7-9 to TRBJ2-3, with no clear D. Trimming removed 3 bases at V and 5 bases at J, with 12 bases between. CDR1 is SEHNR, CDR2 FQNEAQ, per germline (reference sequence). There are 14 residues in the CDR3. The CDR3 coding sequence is TGTGCCAGCAGCTTTGCCCCTGCGAAAGATACGCAGTATTTT. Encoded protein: CASSFAPAKDTQYF.

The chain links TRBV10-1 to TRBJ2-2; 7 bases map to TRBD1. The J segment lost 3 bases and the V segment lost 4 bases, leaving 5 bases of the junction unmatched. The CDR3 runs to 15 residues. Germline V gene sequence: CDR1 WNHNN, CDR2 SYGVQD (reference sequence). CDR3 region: CASSADRSYTGELFF. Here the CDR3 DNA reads TGCGCCAGCAGTGCGGACAGGAGTTACACCGGGGAGCTGTTTTTT.

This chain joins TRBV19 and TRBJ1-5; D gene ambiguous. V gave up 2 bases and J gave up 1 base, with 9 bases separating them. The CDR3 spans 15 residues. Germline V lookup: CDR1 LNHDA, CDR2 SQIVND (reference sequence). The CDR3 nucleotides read TGTGCCAGTAGTATACCGGGGAGAAGCAATCAGCCCCAGCATTTT. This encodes CASSIPGRSNQPQHF.

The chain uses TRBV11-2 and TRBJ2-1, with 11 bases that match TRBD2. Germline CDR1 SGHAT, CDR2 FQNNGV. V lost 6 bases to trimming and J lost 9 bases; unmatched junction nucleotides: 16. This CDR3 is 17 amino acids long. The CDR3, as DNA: TGTGCCAGCAGACCGTCGTCCCTTAGCGGGGGGGCCGCTGAGCAGTTCTTC. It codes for CASRPSSLSGGAAEQFF.

DNA of the CDR3: TGTGCCAGTAGTATAGGAAGGGCAGCGGGCTACACCTTC. Translation: CASSIGRAAGYTF. This chain connects TRBV19 to TRBJ1-2, with unresolved D. The V gene's germline CDR1 is LNHDA and CDR2 SQIVND (reference sequence). V was pared by 1 base and J by 8 bases, with 11 bases between. The CDR3 has 13 amino acids.

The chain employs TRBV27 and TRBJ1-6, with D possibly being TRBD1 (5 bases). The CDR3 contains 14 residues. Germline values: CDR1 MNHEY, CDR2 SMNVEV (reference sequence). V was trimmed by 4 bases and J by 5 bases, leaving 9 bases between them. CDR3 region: CASSWDGNNSPLHF. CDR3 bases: TGTGCCAGCAGTTGGGACGGTAATAATTCACCCCTCCACTTT.

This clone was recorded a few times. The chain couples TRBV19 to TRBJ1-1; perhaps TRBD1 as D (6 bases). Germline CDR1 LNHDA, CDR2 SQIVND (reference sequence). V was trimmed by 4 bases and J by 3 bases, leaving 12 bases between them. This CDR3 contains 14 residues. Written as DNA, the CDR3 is TGTGCCAGTAGTAGAGACAGGAGAGACACTGAAGCTTTCTTT. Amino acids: CASSRDRRDTEAFF.

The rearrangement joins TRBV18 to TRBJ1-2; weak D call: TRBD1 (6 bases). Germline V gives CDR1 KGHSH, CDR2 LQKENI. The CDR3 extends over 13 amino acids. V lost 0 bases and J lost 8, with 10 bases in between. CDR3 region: CASSPPPGGGYTF. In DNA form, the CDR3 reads TGTGCCAGCTCACCACCACCCGGGGGCGGCTACACCTTC.